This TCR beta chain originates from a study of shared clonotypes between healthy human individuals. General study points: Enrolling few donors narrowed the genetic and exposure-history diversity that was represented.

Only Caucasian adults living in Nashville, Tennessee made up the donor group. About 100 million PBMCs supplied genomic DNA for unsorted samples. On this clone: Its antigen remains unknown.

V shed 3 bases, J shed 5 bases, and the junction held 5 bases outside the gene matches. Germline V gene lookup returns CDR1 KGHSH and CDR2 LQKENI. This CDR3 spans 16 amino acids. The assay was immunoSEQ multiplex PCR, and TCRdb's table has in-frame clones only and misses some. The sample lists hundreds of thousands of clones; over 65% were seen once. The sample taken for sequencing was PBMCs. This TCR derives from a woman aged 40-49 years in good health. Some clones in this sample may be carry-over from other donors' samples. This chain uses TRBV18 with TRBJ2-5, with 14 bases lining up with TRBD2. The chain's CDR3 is CASSPRTSGGSETQYF. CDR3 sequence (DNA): TGTGCCAGCTCACCCAGGACTAGCGGGGGGAGCGAGACCCAGTACTTC.